This TCR beta chain was identified in a study of T-cell reconstitution after alpha-beta-depleted transplantation in children. The TCRbeta library incorporated unique molecular identifiers. TCRdb re-analysed the PCR reads in MiXCR, keeping a single row per CDR3 protein. The table has 150,000 to 200,000 distinct CDR3 sequences, roughly 6.3% seen once; the top ten hold about 4.4%. Study observations and caveats: Alpha-beta T cells about two months after transplant reportedly derived from several hundred expanded graft clones. High day-60 TCRbeta diversity in some patients came from surviving recipient T cells and thymic progenitors. Fresh T-cell production supplied most of the T-cell counts and diversity seen one year after transplant.

The ends lost 3 bases at V and 0 bases at J; junction bases unmatched: 3. CDR3 length equals 15 residues. Germline CDR1 reads SEHNR; CDR2 reads FQNEAQ (reference sequence). Ten or more counts support this clonotype. As yet, its antigen is unknown. This clonotype originated in a girl under two years old with combined immunodeficiency, due to receive a stem cell transplant. Here the sequenced sample was PBMCs, taken before TCRalphabeta/CD19-depleted stem cell transplant. V gene TRBV7-9 combines with J gene TRBJ2-3, with 7 bases identical to TRBD1. CDR3 amino acids: CASSLTGSSTDTQYF. CDR3 nucleotide sequence: TGTGCCAGCAGCTTGACAGGGAGTAGCACAGATACGCAGTATTTT.